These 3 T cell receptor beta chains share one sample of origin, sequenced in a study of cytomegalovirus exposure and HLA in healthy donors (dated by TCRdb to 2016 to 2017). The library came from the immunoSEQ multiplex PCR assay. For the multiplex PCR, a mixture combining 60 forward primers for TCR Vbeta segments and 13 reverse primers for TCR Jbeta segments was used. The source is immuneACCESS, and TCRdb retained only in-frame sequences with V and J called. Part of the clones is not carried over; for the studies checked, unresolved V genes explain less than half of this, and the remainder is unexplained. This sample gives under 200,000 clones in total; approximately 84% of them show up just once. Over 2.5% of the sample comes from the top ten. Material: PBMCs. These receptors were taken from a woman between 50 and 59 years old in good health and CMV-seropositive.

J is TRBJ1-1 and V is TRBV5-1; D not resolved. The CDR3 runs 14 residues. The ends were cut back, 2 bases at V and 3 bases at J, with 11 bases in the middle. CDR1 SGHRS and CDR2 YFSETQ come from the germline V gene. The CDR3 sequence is CASSLEPSDTEAFF. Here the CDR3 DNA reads TGCGCCAGCAGCTTAGAACCCTCGGACACTGAAGCTTTCTTT.

Here the CDR3 DNA reads TGTGCCAGCTCACTACTCTCAGGGACAGGGGGAGGTGAGCAGTTCTTC. It codes for CASSLLSGTGGGEQFF. J is TRBJ2-1 and V is TRBV18; TRBD1 matches 11 bases. The CDR3 runs 16 residues. The germline V gene encodes CDR1 KGHSH and CDR2 LQKENI. After removal of 4 bases from V and 9 bases from J, the junction contained 11 bases not matched to a gene.

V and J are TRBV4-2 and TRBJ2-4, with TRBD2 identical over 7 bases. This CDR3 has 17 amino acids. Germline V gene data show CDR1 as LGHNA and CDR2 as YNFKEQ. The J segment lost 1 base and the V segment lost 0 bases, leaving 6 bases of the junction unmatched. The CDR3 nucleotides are TGTGCCAGCAGCCAAGATGGGCTAGCGGCCGCCAAAAACATTCAGTACTTC. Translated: CASSQDGLAAAKNIQYF.